One sample yielded the 31 T cell receptor beta chains listed below, sequenced in a study of T cell responses to AZD1222 COVID-19 vaccine (dated by TCRdb to about 2021). The intended sense of this specimen's time point label: baseline before first vaccination. Libraries were constructed by the immunoSEQ multiplex PCR assay. TCRdb carries this immuneACCESS record with in-frame sequences only. Its versions omit some clonotypes, under half of them owing to an unresolved V gene in the studies checked, with the rest unexplained. The sample table records 150,000 or so clones; roughly 91% of these occur just once. The ten largest clones represent 1.6% of the sample. Sequencing was performed on peripheral blood, taken on day 0 of AZD1222 vaccination. Receptors originate from an adult in good health.

This clone was seen just once. At the DNA level, this CDR3 is encoded by other sequences in the same sample as well. The CDR3 region is CASSPTGANTGELFF. CDR3 sequence (DNA): TGCGCCAGCAGCCCGACAGGGGCTAACACCGGGGAGCTGTTTTTT. The rearrangement joins TRBV5-1 to TRBJ2-2, with 8 positions matching TRBD1. In germline, CDR1 is SGHRS, CDR2 YFSETQ. The V segment lost 4 bases and the J segment 2 bases; nucleotides outside the gene matches: 4. The CDR3 is made up of 15 amino acids.

Comment on this clone: The junction and the germline gene differ at one end; a read error may be behind it. The V call is TRBV6-5, the J call TRBJ1-2, with a tentative D call TRBD1 (6 bases). The CDR3 consists of 15 residues. Germline V gene sequence: CDR1 MNHEY, CDR2 SVGAGI. CDR3 residues: CASSYNPGRTDNLLF. The CDR3 DNA reads TGTGCCAGCAGTTACAACCCCGGCCGGACAGATAATCTCCTCTTC.

This sequence joins TRBV19 and TRBJ2-1, with TRBD2 as a possible D gene (5 bases). Germline V lookup: CDR1 LNHDA, CDR2 SQIVND (reference sequence). The CDR3 has 11 amino acids. Trimming stripped 9 bases from V and 10 bases from J, with 13 bases between. CDR3 sequence reads: CASQEGTEQFF. The CDR3, as DNA: TGTGCCAGCCAAGAGGGTACCGAGCAGTTCTTC.

Notes on this clone: Other DNA sequences of this sample code for an identical CDR3. This chain links TRBV19 with TRBJ1-5; 7 nucleotides line up with TRBD1. The CDR3 has 14 residues. Germline V gene sequence: CDR1 LNHDA, CDR2 SQIVND (reference sequence). Trimming removed 4 bases from V and 6 bases from J; junction bases left unmatched: 6. The CDR3 DNA sequence: TGTGCCAGTAGTACGACAGGGACCAGTCAGCCCCAGCATTTT. As protein: CASSTTGTSQPQHF.

V is TRBV7-8 and J is TRBJ2-2; D may correspond to TRBD1 or TRBD2 (5 bases each). Germline lookup yields CDR1 SGHVS and CDR2 FQNEAQ. The CDR3 length is 14 residues. Trimming left V 4 bases short and J 4 bases short, with 10 bases between. CDR3: CASSSTGTTGELFF. CDR3 bases: TGTGCCAGCAGCTCCACCGGGACCACCGGGGAGCTGTTTTTT.

The V gene is TRBV30, the J gene TRBJ1-6; TRBD1 might be the D (5 bases). This CDR3 region has 12 residues. V was clipped by 4 bases and J by 10 bases, with 11 bases between them. Germline V gives CDR1 GTSNPN, CDR2 SVGIG (reference sequence). CDR3 coding DNA: TGTGCCTGGAAAGGGGCTCACTCACCCCTCCACTTT. Protein: CAWKGAHSPLHF.

The genes are TRBV7-8 and TRBJ2-2; D remains unclear. The germline V gene encodes CDR1 SGHVS and CDR2 FQNEAQ. V lost 1 base and J lost 6, with 12 bases in between. The CDR3 totals 15 residues. The CDR3 is CASSLGSLVAGELFF. CDR3 DNA sequence: TGTGCCAGCAGCTTAGGATCGCTCGTGGCCGGGGAGCTGTTTTTT.

The chain recombines TRBV7-9 with TRBJ2-2, with unresolved D. The V end lost 4 bases, the J end lost 3 bases, and 3 bases lay between the germline ends. Germline V gene data show CDR1 as SEHNR and CDR2 as FQNEAQ (reference sequence). This CDR3 has 12 amino acids. DNA for the CDR3: TGTGCCAGCAGCTCCGACACCGGGGAGCTGTTTTTT. Amino acid sequence: CASSSDTGELFF.

V usage is TRBV11-2 and J usage is TRBJ1-2; TRBD1 matches 8 bases. V shed 4 bases, J shed 4 bases, and the junction held 5 bases outside the gene matches. The CDR3 consists of 14 residues. Germline V lookup: CDR1 SGHAT, CDR2 FQNNGV. CDR3 loop: CASSYRDRSYGYTF. DNA of the CDR3: TGTGCCAGCAGCTACCGGGACAGGAGCTATGGCTACACCTTC.

The chain is built from TRBV18 and TRBJ2-1; TRBD2 might be the D (5 bases). With 2 bases removed from V and 9 bases from J, the gap between germline ends came to 11 bases. This CDR3 comprises 13 residues. The germline CDR1 and CDR2 sequences are KGHSH and LQKENI. CDR3 loop: CASSPGVEGEQFF. The CDR3 DNA sequence: TGTGCCAGCTCACCAGGGGTAGAGGGTGAGCAGTTCTTC.

This chain links TRBV7-6 with TRBJ2-7; 10 bases align to TRBD1. The V gene end was trimmed by 0 bases and the J gene end by 7 bases; junction bases not matched to a gene: 12. The CDR3 length is 17 residues. Germline V lookup: CDR1 SGHVS, CDR2 FNYEAQ. CDR3 sequence (DNA): TGTGCCAGCAGCTTAGCGGTGGGGACAGGGGTCGCGGAGGAGCAGTACTTC. This encodes CASSLAVGTGVAEEQYF. The full variable domain, rest sourced from reference TRBV7-6 and TRBJ2-7, is GAGVSQSPRYKVTKRGQDVALRCDPISGHVSLYWYRQALGQGPEFLTYFNYEAQQDKSGLPNDRFSAERPEGSISTLTIQRTEQRDSAMYRCASSLAVGTGVAEEQYFGPGTRLTVT.

The chain combines TRBV27 with TRBJ1-1; D uncertain. Per germline, CDR1 MNHEY and CDR2 SMNVEV (reference sequence). CDR3 size: 13 residues. V lost 2 bases and J lost 7, with 11 bases in between. CDR3 sequence reads: CASSLKGLGEAFF. The CDR3 DNA sequence: TGTGCCAGCAGTTTAAAAGGGTTGGGTGAAGCTTTCTTT.

The rearrangement uses TRBV7-2 and TRBJ2-1, with 7 bases aligning to TRBD2. Germline CDR1 and CDR2: SGHTA and FQGNSA. The CDR3 has 14 residues. V shed 5 bases and J 1 base; nucleotides not matched to a gene: 2. CDR3 residues: CASSGGVSYNEQFF. CDR3 DNA sequence: TGTGCCAGCAGCGGGGGGGTATCCTACAATGAGCAGTTCTTC.

The V call is TRBV6-4, the J call TRBJ2-3; 8 bases are shared with TRBD2. Per the germline V gene, CDR1 is MRHNA and CDR2 is SNTAGT. The CDR3 consists of 15 residues. Trimming took 2 bases from V and 6 from J; bases not matched to a gene: 7. The CDR3: CASSDGTRGADTQYF. CDR3 DNA sequence: TGTGCCAGCAGTGACGGGACTAGGGGAGCGGATACGCAGTATTTT.

The chain links TRBV9 to TRBJ2-3; 9 bases are a match to TRBD2. The trim removed 2 bases at V and 2 bases at J, leaving 3 bases unmatched. CDR3 size: 15 residues. The germline V gene encodes CDR1 SGDLS and CDR2 YYNGEE. In DNA form, the CDR3 reads TGTGCCAGCAGCGTTAGCGGGAGCCCCACAGATACGCAGTATTTT. Its protein product is CASSVSGSPTDTQYF.

The V and J genes are TRBV30 and TRBJ2-1; D uncertain. The CDR3 is 12 residues long. Trimming removed 2 bases from V and 4 bases from J, with 6 bases in between. Germline CDR1 and CDR2: GTSNPN and SVGIG (reference sequence). The CDR3 sequence is CAWSSGYNEQFF. CDR3 DNA: TGTGCCTGGAGTTCGGGTTACAATGAGCAGTTCTTC.

The sample holds a few counts of this clone. The chain is built from TRBV6-6 and TRBJ1-5, with D perhaps matching TRBD1 (6 bases). The CDR3 has 17 amino acids. V gave up 5 bases and J gave up 1 base, with 18 bases separating them. The V gene's germline CDR1 is MNHNY and CDR2 SVGAGI (reference sequence). CDR3 sequence reads: CASSPKGGTLSNQPQHF. The CDR3, as DNA: TGTGCCAGCAGTCCCAAGGGTGGGACACTCAGCAATCAGCCCCAGCATTTT.

The chain carries TRBV5-4 and TRBJ2-1, with TRBD2 matching 9 bases. CDR1 SGHNT and CDR2 YYREEE come from the germline V gene (reference sequence). Germline trimming cut 4 bases from V and 4 bases from J; bases unmatched to any gene: 9. This CDR3 is built from 16 residues. The CDR3 region has the DNA TGTGCCAGCAGCACCCAGACTAGCGGTCTGTACAATGAGCAGTTCTTC. It yields the protein CASSTQTSGLYNEQFF.

This sequence joins TRBV4-3 and TRBJ2-1; 8 nucleotides agree with TRBD2. Germline assignment: CDR1 LGHNA and CDR2 YSLEER. The J segment lost 6 bases and the V segment lost 3 bases, leaving 13 bases of the junction unmatched. This CDR3 region has 17 residues. CDR3 residues: CASSQIISGSTPNEQFF. The DNA for the CDR3 is TGCGCCAGCAGCCAGATTATAAGCGGGAGTACTCCCAATGAGCAGTTCTTC.

About this clone: Additional DNA sequences in this sample encode the identical CDR3. The chain carries TRBV19 and TRBJ1-1; D gene uncertain. Germline CDR1 LNHDA, CDR2 SQIVND (reference sequence). V was shortened by 3 bases and J by 2 bases, with 4 bases between the two germline ends. CDR3 length: 12 amino acids. The CDR3 is CASSIQNTEAFF. The CDR3 nucleotides read TGTGCCAGTAGTATTCAAAACACTGAAGCTTTCTTT.

This chain connects TRBV11-2 to TRBJ1-1, with 9 bases matching TRBD1. The CDR3 length is 19 residues. Trimming cost V 6 bases and J 1 base; bases outside gene matches: 18. Germline V gives CDR1 SGHAT, CDR2 FQNNGV. CDR3 sequence (DNA): TGTGCCAGCAGTACGACAGGGGGAGTTACGATGCCGCAGAACACTGAAGCTTTCTTT. Translation gives CASSTTGGVTMPQNTEAFF.

This clone appeared a few times. The V call is TRBV9, the J call TRBJ1-1; perhaps TRBD1 as D (5 bases). In germline, CDR1 is SGDLS, CDR2 YYNGEE. Trimming stripped 2 bases from V and 5 bases from J, with 13 bases between. The CDR3 sequence is 14 residues long. The CDR3 here is CASSVGGTQTEAFF. The CDR3 coding sequence is TGTGCCAGCAGCGTGGGGGGGACTCAAACTGAAGCTTTCTTT.

The gene calls are TRBV10-3 and TRBJ2-2; the D gene is possibly TRBD1 (5 bases). The CDR3 covers 13 residues. Germline-derived CDR1 and CDR2 are ENHRY and SYGVKD. V gave up 10 bases and J gave up 3 bases, with 12 bases separating them. This CDR3 reads CASRQIDTGELFF. The DNA for the CDR3 is TGTGCCAGCAGACAGATCGACACCGGGGAGCTGTTTTTT.

Concerning this clone: A junction boundary mismatches the germline segment, possibly from a read error. This chain connects TRBV7-7 to TRBJ2-7; perhaps TRBD2 as D (7 bases). The CDR3 covers 14 residues. Per germline, CDR1 SSHAT and CDR2 FNYEAQ (reference sequence). This CDR3 reads CASSRTAGSDEQYF. Written as DNA, the CDR3 is TGTGCTAGCAGCCGGACAGCGGGGAGTGACGAGCAGTACTTC.

This clone was recorded once. The chain uses TRBV6-5 and TRBJ1-3; no clear D. V lost 5 bases and J lost 1, with 9 bases in between. The CDR3 is made up of 14 amino acids. Germline-derived CDR1 and CDR2 are MNHEY and SVGAGI. The DNA of the CDR3 is TGTGCCAGCAGTATGACGAAATCTGGAAACACCATATATTTT. Amino acids: CASSMTKSGNTIYF.

The chain carries TRBV19 and TRBJ2-5; D might be TRBD2 (6 bases). Germline V gene lookup returns CDR1 LNHDA and CDR2 SQIVND (reference sequence). V lost 1 base and J lost 5, with 14 bases in between. This CDR3 contains 15 residues. CDR3 loop: CASSIGGATKETQYF. The CDR3 DNA follows: TGTGCCAGTAGTATAGGCGGGGCCACAAAGGAGACCCAGTACTTC.

The chain joins TRBV11-2 to TRBJ1-1; D unclear. Trimming removed 1 base at V and 10 bases at J, with 13 bases between. The CDR3 is 13 amino acids. Germline CDR1 and CDR2: SGHAT and FQNNGV. CDR3 sequence reads: CASSLAERVGAFF. CDR3 DNA sequence: TGTGCCAGCAGCTTAGCGGAGAGAGTGGGAGCTTTCTTT.

This clone came up once. The chain carries TRBV7-2 and TRBJ2-5; TRBD1 might be the D (7 bases). Between the trimmed V and J ends, which lost 5 bases and 4 bases, there was a span of 11 bases. The germline V gene has CDR1 SGHTA and CDR2 FQGNSA. The CDR3 is 13 amino acids. In DNA form, the CDR3 reads TGTGCCAGCAGCCGCGGGACAGTAGAGACCCAGTACTTC. Its translation is CASSRGTVETQYF.

The chain carries TRBV9 and TRBJ1-4, with D maybe TRBD1 (6 bases). V was trimmed by 0 bases and J by 4 bases, leaving 16 bases between them. CDR3 length: 17 residues. Germline values: CDR1 SGDLS, CDR2 YYNGEE. CDR3 in amino acids: CASSVGGGRMVNEKLFF. CDR3 sequence (DNA): TGTGCCAGCAGCGTAGGAGGGGGACGGATGGTTAATGAAAAACTGTTTTTT.

V usage is TRBV11-2 and J usage is TRBJ2-7; D is unresolved. This CDR3 comprises 16 residues. Germline lookup yields CDR1 SGHAT and CDR2 FQNNGV. The V and J ends lost 6 bases and 1 base respectively, with 19 bases between them. The CDR3 bases are TGTGCCAGCAGTAACGGCCTAGAGACAAGGTCCTACGAGCAGTACTTC. Translation gives CASSNGLETRSYEQYF.

This chain joins TRBV5-1 and TRBJ2-5; TRBD1 matches at 8 bases. CDR3 size: 14 residues. CDR1 and CDR2 (germline): SGHRS, YFSETQ. Trimming at V came to 3 bases and at J to 2 bases, leaving 3 bases not matched to a gene. CDR3 sequence (DNA): TGCGCCAGCAGCTCGACAGGGGCGCAAGAGACCCAGTACTTC. It translates to CASSSTGAQETQYF.